This TCR beta chain derives from a study of T cell responses to AZD1222 COVID-19 vaccine. About this clone itself: Its specificity is unknown.

V lost 3 bases, J lost 1 base, and 6 bases lay in between. Germline V lookup: CDR1 MNHEY, CDR2 SMNVEV (reference sequence). The CDR3 sequence is 13 residues long. Sequencing used immunoSEQ multiplex PCR; TCRdb keeps in-frame clones, though not all of them. The sample has 85,000 to 110,000 clones, 88% seen once. Overall study findings and caveats: Compared with day 0, the breadth and depth of the Spike-specific TCR repertoire rose significantly after two doses of AZD1222.

The gene calls are TRBV27 and TRBJ1-1; D is uncertain. Source: peripheral blood, taken on day 0 of AZD1222 vaccination. The source is an adult in good health. The CDR3 spells CASSFSGNTEAFF. The CDR3, as DNA: TGTGCCAGCAGTTTTTCGGGGAACACTGAAGCTTTCTTT.